This is a list of T cell receptor beta chains from one sample in a study of blood T cell repertoires in COVID-19. Libraries were prepared by immunoSEQ multiplex PCR; TCRdb keeps only in-frame clonotypes and omits some of them. The data show about 12,000 clones, just over 70% seen once. Specimen: peripheral blood. The receptors derive from a man in his fifties or sixties with COVID-19, enrolled during active disease. The CDR3 runs from the conserved cysteine through the conserved F or W. D genes are given only for firm matches. Clone size is given for some rows only: seen once, a few or many times, or a class if the clone is expanded.

TRBV10-3	TRBJ2-6	NA	NA	CAISGSEAAGANVLTF	TGTGCCATCAGTGGATCCGAGGCAGCCGGGGCCAACGTCCTGACTTTC
TRBV5-1	TRBJ2-5	NA	NA	CASSLLSVQETQYF	TGCGCCAGCAGCTTGCTCTCTGTACAAGAGACCCAGTACTTC
TRBV6-5	TRBJ1-6	NA	NA	CASSYRGARNSPLHF	TGTGCCAGCAGTTACAGGGGTGCGAGGAATTCACCCCTCCACTTT
TRBV11-2	TRBJ2-3	TRBD2	NA	CASSPDGLAVSTDTQYF	TGTGCCAGCAGCCCGGACGGGCTAGCGGTAAGCACAGATACGCAGTATTTT
TRBV4-3	TRBJ2-3	NA	NA	CASSQFGSDSSTDTQYF	TGCGCCAGCAGCCAATTCGGTTCAGACTCTAGCACAGATACGCAGTATTTT
TRBV7-8	TRBJ2-2	TRBD2	NA	CASSLTSGRPNTGELFF	TGTGCCAGCAGCTTGACTAGCGGGAGGCCGAACACCGGGGAGCTGTTTTTT
TRBV6-6	TRBJ1-2	NA	NA	CASIRQNYGYTF	TGTGCCAGCATACGACAGAACTATGGCTACACCTTC
TRBV9	TRBJ2-1	TRBD2	NA	CASSVSWTSRDEQFF	TGTGCCAGCAGCGTATCCTGGACTAGTAGGGATGAGCAGTTCTTC
TRBV2	TRBJ2-1	TRBD1	few	CASSVRDRAYNEQFF	TGTGCCAGCAGTGTGCGGGACAGGGCCTACAATGAGCAGTTCTTC
TRBV5-1	TRBJ1-1	NA	NA	CASSLRGNTEAFF	TGCGCCAGCAGCCTGCGGGGGAACACTGAAGCTTTCTTT
TRBV5-1	TRBJ1-1	NA	NA	CASSPGGGLEAFF	TGCGCCAGCAGCCCCGGCGGGGGCCTGGAGGCTTTCTTT
TRBV7-6	TRBJ1-6	NA	NA	CASSPVAGARSYNSPLHF	TGTGCCAGCAGCCCAGTGGCAGGGGCAAGGTCCTATAATTCACCCCTCCACTTT
TRBV5-4	TRBJ1-5	TRBD1	NA	CASSSRGQGDNQPQHF	TGTGCCAGCAGCTCACGAGGACAGGGTGATAATCAGCCCCAGCATTTT
TRBV27	TRBJ1-2	NA	NA	CASSFREDYGYTF	TGTGCCAGCAGTTTCCGGGAGGACTATGGCTACACCTTC
TRBV6-1	TRBJ2-3	NA	NA	CASTPWDNGGDTQYF	TGTGCCAGCACCCCCTGGGACAACGGTGGAGATACGCAGTATTTT
TRBV9	TRBJ2-3	TRBD2	NA	CASGGADSGMITDTQYF	TGTGCCAGCGGGGGGGCGGATAGCGGGATGATAACAGATACGCAGTATTTT
TRBV5-1	TRBJ1-4	NA	NA	CASSSSPTGGEKLFF	TGCGCCAGCAGCTCCTCTCCAACGGGGGGAGAAAAACTGTTTTTT
TRBV5-6	TRBJ2-7	NA	few	CASREGGLSYEQYF	TGTGCCAGCAGGGAAGGGGGTCTCAGCTACGAGCAGTACTTC
TRBV19	TRBJ1-4	NA	NA	CGSRDGPNEKLFF	TGTGGGTCGCGGGACGGACCTAATGAAAAACTGTTTTTT
TRBV5-6	TRBJ2-5	NA	NA	CASSLQAGQETQYF	TGTGCCAGCAGTCTGCAGGCTGGTCAAGAGACCCAGTACTTC
TRBV27	TRBJ2-2	TRBD1	NA	CASSLSGQGNTGELFF	TGTGCCAGCAGTTTATCGGGACAGGGGAACACCGGGGAGCTGTTTTTT
TRBV11-2	TRBJ2-4	NA	NA	CASSFQGRENIQYF	TGTGCCAGCAGCTTCCAGGGTAGGGAAAACATTCAGTACTTC
TRBV18	TRBJ1-3	NA	NA	CASSPQEGVFGNTIYF	TGTGCCAGCTCACCTCAGGAGGGTGTCTTTGGAAACACCATATATTTT
TRBV7-8	TRBJ1-6	NA	NA	CASSSSFDSVRGSPLHF	TGTGCCAGCAGCTCCTCATTTGACAGCGTCAGGGGTTCACCCCTCCACTTT
TRBV5-6	TRBJ1-2	NA	NA	CASSLGQASYGYTF	TGTGCCAGCAGCTTGGGACAGGCGAGCTATGGCTACACCTTC
TRBV4-2	TRBJ2-5	NA	NA	CASSPQVAQETQYF	TGTGCCAGCAGCCCTCAGGTAGCGCAAGAGACCCAGTACTTC
TRBV4-2	TRBJ2-1	NA	NA	CASSQDPHLASSYNEQFF	TGTGCCAGCAGCCAAGATCCCCATCTAGCGAGTTCCTACAATGAGCAGTTCTTC
TRBV5-8	TRBJ1-1	NA	NA	CASSDTREAFF	TGTGCCAGCAGCGATACCAGAGAAGCTTTCTTT
TRBV30	TRBJ1-2	NA	NA	CAWSSHIWRERVYGYTF	TGTGCCTGGAGTAGTCACATTTGGAGGGAAAGGGTCTATGGCTACACCTTC
TRBV29-1	TRBJ2-1	NA	few	CSVEEVGGASSGNEQFF	TGCAGCGTTGAAGAGGTGGGGGGGGCCAGTTCGGGAAATGAGCAGTTCTTC
TRBV12-5	TRBJ1-4	NA	NA	CASVGAAATNEKLFF	TGTGCTAGTGTGGGTGCGGCTGCAACTAATGAAAAACTGTTTTTT
TRBV29-1	TRBJ2-3	NA	NA	CSVEGATDTQYF	TGCAGCGTTGAAGGGGCGACAGATACGCAGTATTTT
TRBV6-4	TRBJ1-6	NA	few	CASSDEHGVASPLHF	TGTGCCAGCAGTGACGAACATGGAGTTGCTTCACCCCTCCACTTT
TRBV19	TRBJ1-5	NA	NA	CASSQRQGQPQHF	TGTGCCAGTAGTCAGAGGCAGGGCCAGCCCCAGCATTTT
TRBV9	TRBJ2-3	TRBD2	NA	CASSDLPGLATDTQYF	TGTGCCAGCAGCGACTTACCGGGACTAGCGACAGATACGCAGTATTTT
TRBV5-4	TRBJ2-3	TRBD2	NA	CASSLELAGGHTDTQYF	TGTGCCAGCAGCTTGGAACTAGCGGGAGGGCACACAGATACGCAGTATTTT
TRBV6-5	TRBJ2-2	TRBD1	few	CASSWTGDTGELFF	TGTGCCAGCAGTTGGACAGGGGACACCGGGGAGCTGTTTTTT
TRBV4-1	TRBJ2-3	TRBD1	NA	CASSQGGGTGSTDTQYF	TGCGCCAGCAGCCAAGGGGGGGGGACAGGGAGCACAGATACGCAGTATTTT
TRBV4-2	TRBJ1-5	NA	NA	CASSQGFAGGGQLGPQHF	TGTGCCAGCAGCCAAGGTTTCGCCGGCGGGGGCCAACTGGGACCCCAGCATTTT
TRBV10-3	TRBJ1-6	NA	medium-sized	CAISEVQGGSPLHF	TGTGCCATCAGTGAAGTGCAGGGCGGTTCACCCCTCCACTTT
TRBV7-2	TRBJ1-2	NA	NA	CASSTPGQGYTF	TGTGCCAGCAGCACCCCAGGGCAAGGCTACACCTTC
TRBV4-1	TRBJ1-5	NA	few	CASSQDAGQNPNQPQHF	TGCGCCAGCAGCCAAGATGCGGGGCAAAACCCCAATCAGCCCCAGCATTTT
TRBV11-2	TRBJ2-5	TRBD2	NA	CASSFLLATRETQYF	TGTGCCAGCAGCTTCTTACTAGCGACCCGAGAGACCCAGTACTTC
TRBV19	TRBJ1-1	NA	NA	CASSIGVRATEAFF	TGTGCCAGTAGTATTGGAGTCAGGGCCACTGAAGCTTTCTTT
TRBV6-5	TRBJ2-2	TRBD2	NA	CASSTPSGGTGELFF	TGTGCCAGCAGTACCCCTAGCGGGGGTACCGGGGAGCTGTTTTTT
TRBV3-1/TRBV3-2	TRBJ2-2	NA	NA	CASSQDQGRRTGELFF	TGTGCCAGCAGCCAAGATCAGGGGCGTAGAACCGGGGAGCTGTTTTTT
TRBV6-6	TRBJ2-7	TRBD1	medium-sized	CASSRSGQGTYEQYF	TGTGCCAGCAGTCGATCGGGACAGGGGACCTACGAGCAGTACTTC
TRBV9	TRBJ1-2	NA	NA	CASSVVGGGYYGYTF	TGTGCCAGCAGCGTAGTAGGTGGGGGGTACTATGGCTACACCTTC
TRBV10-3	TRBJ2-6	TRBD2	NA	CATAMGLAVDSGANVLTF	TGTGCCACTGCAATGGGACTAGCGGTCGACTCTGGGGCCAACGTCCTGACTTTC
TRBV4-1	TRBJ1-4	NA	NA	CASSPVVNEKLFF	TGCGCCAGCAGCCCGGTAGTAAATGAAAAACTGTTTTTT
TRBV5-5	TRBJ2-1	TRBD2	once	CASSWGTSVYNEQFF	TGTGCCAGCAGCTGGGGGACTAGCGTTTACAATGAGCAGTTCTTC
TRBV9	TRBJ2-6	NA	NA	CASSVGGSGANVLTF	TGTGCCAGCAGCGTAGGAGGCTCTGGGGCCAACGTCCTGACTTTC
TRBV27	TRBJ1-5	NA	NA	CASSSTRTVNNQPQHF	TGTGCCAGCAGTTCGACCCGGACAGTGAACAATCAGCCCCAGCATTTT
TRBV19	TRBJ2-2	NA	NA	CASSILGVTNTGELFF	TGTGCCAGTAGTATTCTCGGGGTCACGAACACCGGGGAGCTGTTTTTT
TRBV6-2/TRBV6-3	TRBJ1-2	NA	medium-sized	CASSYSRSALPYGYTF	TGTGCCAGCAGTTACTCGAGGTCAGCCCTTCCCTATGGCTACACCTTC
TRBV2	TRBJ1-1	NA	NA	CASSEIGVSHYTEAFF	TGTGCCAGCAGTGAAATTGGAGTCAGCCATTACACTGAAGCTTTCTTT
TRBV19	TRBJ2-2	NA	NA	CASRAGQTNTGELFF	TGTGCCAGTAGGGCGGGACAGACGAACACCGGGGAGCTGTTTTTT
TRBV5-1	TRBJ1-1	NA	NA	CASSLTGSNTEAFF	TGCGCCAGCAGCTTGACAGGGTCGAACACTGAAGCTTTCTTT
TRBV11-3	TRBJ2-1	TRBD2	NA	CASSFGSGRGGSDEQFF	TGTGCCAGCAGCTTCGGGAGCGGGAGGGGAGGCAGCGATGAGCAGTTCTTC
TRBV4-1	TRBJ1-1	NA	NA	CASSQVSGNIEAFF	TGCGCCAGCAGCCAAGTATCCGGGAATATTGAAGCTTTCTTT